Below, 30 T cell receptor beta chains from the same sample are listed, as sequenced in a study of cytomegalovirus exposure and HLA in healthy donors. The PCR employed 60 Vbeta primers together with 13 Jbeta primers. Produced via immunoSEQ multiplex PCR; TCRdb's table is partial and in-frame only. Among approximately 290,000 clones listed, roughly 80% were seen once. Sample: PBMCs. The receptors were gathered from a girl aged 2-9 years in good health and CMV-seronegative.

The chain couples TRBV5-4 to TRBJ2-5; TRBD2 matches 11 bases. Germline V gene data show CDR1 as SGHNT and CDR2 as YYREEE (reference sequence). This CDR3 spans 15 amino acids. J gave up 2 bases and V 3 bases, and 3 bases lay outside the gene matches. The CDR3 coding sequence is TGTGCCAGCAGCTCTCGACTAGCGGGACAAGAGACCCAGTACTTC. Amino acids: CASSSRLAGQETQYF.

J is TRBJ1-2 and V is TRBV7-6; D is unclear. Germline V gene lookup returns CDR1 SGHVS and CDR2 FNYEAQ. Trimming cost V 7 bases and J 7 bases, with 19 bases left between them. The CDR3 sequence is 14 residues long. The CDR3 DNA is TGTGCCAGCACCCCGCTGAGGGCCGATGTTGGCTACACCTTC. It is translated as CASTPLRADVGYTF.

The rearrangement links TRBV19 to TRBJ2-1; 10 bases are shared with TRBD2. CDR1 and CDR2 (germline): LNHDA, SQIVND (reference sequence). The CDR3 has 15 residues. The junction had 5 bases not matched to a gene; V was cut back by 5 bases and J by 4 bases. CDR3 nucleotide sequence: TGTGCCAGTAGTCCGACTAGCGGGCAATACAATGAGCAGTTCTTC. This translates into CASSPTSGQYNEQFF.

The chain joins TRBV6-5 to TRBJ1-1, with TRBD1 matching over 7 bases. Trimming at V came to 6 bases and at J to 5 bases, leaving 9 bases not matched to a gene. The germline CDR1 and CDR2 sequences are MNHEY and SVGAGI. The CDR3 length is 14 residues. Here the CDR3 reads CASRHPGGETEAFF. CDR3 coding DNA: TGTGCCAGCAGGCACCCAGGGGGTGAAACTGAAGCTTTCTTT.

V and J are TRBV27 and TRBJ1-5; D is undetermined. CDR1 is MNHEY, CDR2 SMNVEV, per germline (reference sequence). With 2 bases removed from V and 2 bases from J, the gap between germline ends came to 16 bases. This CDR3 has 17 residues. CDR3 sequence (DNA): TGTGCCAGCAGTTTAGGGAAGGAGCTCGGGGGCAATCAGCCCCAGCATTTT. Residues: CASSLGKELGGNQPQHF.

This chain uses TRBV14 with TRBJ2-1, with 7 bases lining up with TRBD1. The CDR3 consists of 17 residues. CDR1 and CDR2 (germline): SGHDN, FVKESK. With V trimmed by 2 bases and J by 6 bases, 13 bases remained unmatched. The CDR3 here is CASSQLYNRGLGNEQFF. CDR3 in DNA: TGTGCCAGCAGCCAACTTTACAACAGGGGATTGGGCAATGAGCAGTTCTTC.

This clone was observed once. The chain uses TRBV2 and TRBJ1-5; D not resolved. This CDR3 comprises 15 residues. The ends were cut back, 4 bases at V and 0 bases at J, with 10 bases in the middle. Germline CDR1 reads SNHLY; CDR2 reads FYNNEI. As DNA, the CDR3 is TGTGCCAGCAGTGTTGTCCTTTATAGCAATCAGCCCCAGCATTTT. Translation gives CASSVVLYSNQPQHF. Using reference TRBV2 and TRBJ1-5 for the parts outside the CDR3, the full variable domain is EPEVTQTPSHQVTQMGQEVILRCVPISNHLYFYWYRQILGQKVEFLVSFYNNEISEKSEIFDDQFSVERPDGSNFTLKIRSTKLEDSAMYFCASSVVLYSNQPQHFGDGTRLSIL.

This chain uses TRBV9 with TRBJ1-1; 8 positions agree with TRBD1. The J segment lost 8 bases and the V segment lost 3 bases, leaving 9 bases of the junction unmatched. The CDR3 sequence is 14 residues long. From germline, CDR1 is SGDLS and CDR2 YYNGEE. The DNA of the CDR3 is TGTGCCAGCAGCGCAATAGGGACAGGAGGCGAAGCTTTCTTT. It codes for CASSAIGTGGEAFF.

The genes are TRBV6-1 and TRBJ2-3; maybe TRBD2 (5 bases). The CDR3 spans 14 residues. CDR1 MNHNS and CDR2 SASEGT come from the germline V gene. Trimming took 0 bases from V and 3 from J, leaving 7 bases between them. The CDR3 coding sequence is TGTGCCAGCAGTGAAGCCGGGGAGACAGATACGCAGTATTTT. Translated: CASSEAGETDTQYF.

This clone was found a few times. This chain uses TRBV7-9 with TRBJ2-1; TRBD1 is a possible D gene (5 bases). V lost 1 base and J lost 12, with 19 bases in between. The CDR3 consists of 15 residues. CDR1 is SEHNR and CDR2 is FQNEAQ in the germline V gene (reference sequence). CDR3 sequence reads: CASSLEVGPMAAQFF. Here the CDR3 DNA reads TGTGCCAGCAGCTTAGAAGTGGGGCCAATGGCAGCGCAGTTCTTC.

The J gene is TRBJ2-5, the V gene TRBV6-5; D might be TRBD1 (6 bases). Trimming left V 2 bases short and J 0 bases short, with 13 bases between. Germline CDR1 reads MNHEY; CDR2 reads SVGAGI. CDR3 length equals 16 residues. CDR3 loop: CASSYLSGHHQETQYF. The CDR3 coding sequence is TGTGCCAGCAGTTACCTTTCGGGACACCACCAAGAGACCCAGTACTTC.

The CDR3 is CASSSGGRTDYYSNQPQHF. The CDR3 nucleotides read TGTGCCAGTAGTTCGGGTGGTCGGACAGACTACTATAGCAATCAGCCCCAGCATTTT. The rearrangement links TRBV19 to TRBJ1-5; maybe TRBD1 (6 bases). The CDR3 totals 19 residues. Trimming took off 5 bases at V and 0 bases at J, with 23 bases between the two ends. The germline V gene encodes CDR1 LNHDA and CDR2 SQIVND (reference sequence).

The rearrangement joins TRBV7-2 to TRBJ1-6, with D perhaps matching TRBD1 (5 bases). Deletions cut 2 bases from V and 7 bases from J, with 15 bases between. From germline, CDR1 is SGHTA and CDR2 FQGNSA. The length of the CDR3 is 16 residues. The CDR3 DNA sequence: TGTGCCAGCAGCTTATCTTGGGGCACCCCAAATTCACCCCTCCACTTT. Its translation: CASSLSWGTPNSPLHF.

Only one count was recorded for this clone. V and J are TRBV6-5 and TRBJ1-4; D remains ambiguous. CDR3 length: 16 residues. The ends were cut back, 4 bases at V and 10 bases at J, with 22 bases in the middle. Germline CDR1 and CDR2: MNHEY and SVGAGI. The CDR3 DNA sequence: TGTGCCAGCAGTTTTGGTGTCGATGTACGGTCGGGAAAACTGTTTTTT. Its translation: CASSFGVDVRSGKLFF.

CDR3 amino acids: CASSRDRDSGNTIYF. DNA of the CDR3: TGTGCCAGCAGCCGAGACAGGGACTCTGGAAACACCATATATTTT. V gene TRBV5-6 combines with J gene TRBJ1-3, with 7 bases identical to TRBD1. This CDR3 comprises 15 residues. V shed 4 bases and J 0 bases; nucleotides not matched to a gene: 4. Germline V gene sequence: CDR1 SGHDT, CDR2 YYEEEE.

The genes are TRBV7-2 and TRBJ2-7, with TRBD2 as a possible D gene (5 bases). The CDR3 consists of 13 residues. Germline lookup yields CDR1 SGHTA and CDR2 FQGNSA. V lost 4 bases to trimming and J lost 1 base, with 8 bases between them. The CDR3 coding sequence is TGTGCCAGCAGCTATACTAGTTCCTACGAGCAGTACTTC. Translation: CASSYTSSYEQYF.

The chain combines TRBV7-3 with TRBJ2-5; TRBD2 matches 10 bases. Trimming at V came to 8 bases and at J to 5 bases, leaving 8 bases not matched to a gene. Germline CDR1 and CDR2: SGHTA and FQGTGA. The length of the CDR3 is 14 residues. Here the CDR3 reads CASGAGTSVETQYF. CDR3 in DNA: TGTGCCAGCGGCGCCGGGACTAGCGTCGAGACCCAGTACTTC.

CDR3 amino acids: CASSLRVGGLDEQYF. CDR3 nucleotide sequence: TGTGCCAGCAGCTTAAGAGTCGGGGGTTTAGACGAGCAGTACTTC. The chain combines TRBV7-9 with TRBJ2-7; TRBD2 might be the D (6 bases). Germline V CDR1 and CDR2: SEHNR, FQNEAQ (reference sequence). This CDR3 spans 15 amino acids. Between the trimmed V and J ends, which lost 2 bases and 5 bases, there was a span of 16 bases.

The gene calls are TRBV2 and TRBJ1-4; TRBD1 agrees at 8 bases. The CDR3 is made up of 13 amino acids. Germline loops: CDR1 SNHLY, CDR2 FYNNEI. Trimming at V came to 10 bases and at J to 8 bases, leaving 9 bases not matched to a gene. This CDR3 is CANQGALREKLFF. DNA of the CDR3: TGTGCCAACCAGGGGGCGCTTCGAGAAAAACTGTTTTTT.

V is TRBV27 and J is TRBJ2-2; no definite D call. The CDR3 contains 16 residues. V shed 1 base and J shed 4 bases, with 13 bases lying between them. Germline CDR1 and CDR2: MNHEY and SMNVEV (reference sequence). The CDR3 DNA follows: TGTGCCAGCAGTTTATTTTCCGGGTCGGGCACCGGGGAGCTGTTTTTT. It is translated as CASSLFSGSGTGELFF.

V and J are TRBV6-5 and TRBJ1-1; maybe TRBD1 (6 bases). Trimming pared 2 bases from V and 0 bases from J, leaving 13 bases between. CDR3 length: 16 residues. The germline V gene encodes CDR1 MNHEY and CDR2 SVGAGI. The CDR3 DNA follows: TGTGCCAGCAGTTACGCAGGGGACCCGATGAACACTGAAGCTTTCTTT. Translation: CASSYAGDPMNTEAFF.

This clone was detected only a few times. Other nucleotide sequences from this sample produce the same CDR3. The chain's CDR3 is CASSYSGQSNQPQHF. The CDR3 DNA reads TGTGCCAGCAGTTACTCCGGACAGAGCAATCAGCCCCAGCATTTT. The chain recombines TRBV6-5 with TRBJ1-5, with D possibly TRBD1 on 6 matching bases. Germline CDR1 and CDR2: MNHEY and SVGAGI. The CDR3 is 15 residues long. The V gene lost 0 bases and the J gene lost 1 base, with 7 bases spanning the gap.

The J gene is TRBJ1-1, the V gene TRBV2; TRBD1 might be the D (5 bases). This CDR3 contains 14 residues. The V end lost 3 bases, the J end lost 3 bases, and 11 bases lay between the germline ends. Germline lookup yields CDR1 SNHLY and CDR2 FYNNEI. The CDR3 loop is CASSDMGLYTEAFF. CDR3 coding DNA: TGTGCCAGCAGTGATATGGGACTCTACACTGAAGCTTTCTTT.

The chain employs TRBV29-1 and TRBJ1-3; D is undetermined. The germline V gene has CDR1 SQVTM and CDR2 ANQGSEA. V dropped 5 bases and J dropped 7 bases, with 15 bases sitting between them. The CDR3 contains 13 residues. CDR3 residues: CSVFAAGSNTIYF. CDR3 DNA: TGCAGCGTTTTCGCAGCGGGCAGTAACACCATATATTTT. Full variable domain (remainder filled in from reference TRBV29-1 and TRBJ1-3): SAVISQKPSRDICQRGTSLTIQCQVDSQVTMMFWYRQQPGQSLTLIATANQGSEATYESGFVIDKFPISRPNLTFSTLTVSNMSPEDSSIYLCSVFAAGSNTIYFGEGSWLTVV.

The rearrangement joins TRBV5-5 to TRBJ2-1; 8 bases align to TRBD2. Per germline, CDR1 SGHKS and CDR2 YYEKEE (reference sequence). V lost 1 base and J lost 7; bases outside the gene matches: 7. The CDR3 extends over 15 amino acids. The CDR3 reads CASSLRREAANEQFF. The CDR3 coding sequence is TGTGCCAGCAGCTTGAGGCGGGAGGCGGCTAATGAGCAGTTCTTC.

The chain uses TRBV6-1 and TRBJ1-5; D unclear. Trimming shortened V by 7 bases and J by 5 bases, and 9 bases separated the two germline ends. The CDR3 extends over 12 amino acids. Germline-derived CDR1 and CDR2 are MNHNS and SASEGT. CDR3 bases: TGTGCCAGCACGATTGGCCATCAGCCCCAGCATTTT. Its protein product is CASTIGHQPQHF.

The chain joins TRBV5-1 to TRBJ2-1, with 8 positions matching TRBD2. Germline V gene data show CDR1 as SGHRS and CDR2 as YFSETQ. The CDR3 extends over 15 amino acids. Losses at the gene ends were 0 bases for V and 2 bases for J; bases not matched to a gene: 1. The CDR3 sequence: CASSLGRGAYNEQFF. The CDR3, as DNA: TGCGCCAGCAGCTTGGGGCGGGGGGCCTACAATGAGCAGTTCTTC.

This chain links TRBV19 with TRBJ2-7; 9 bases line up with TRBD1. Germline-derived CDR1 and CDR2 are LNHDA and SQIVND (reference sequence). This CDR3 contains 15 residues. Trimming cost V 2 bases and J 6 bases; bases outside gene matches: 8. The CDR3 here is CASSILTGGVTEQYF. In DNA form, the CDR3 reads TGTGCCAGTAGTATACTAACAGGGGGCGTCACCGAGCAGTACTTC. The variable domain in full, completed from reference TRBV19 and TRBJ2-7, reads DGGITQSPKYLFRKEGQNVTLSCEQNLNHDAMYWYRQDPGQGLRLIYYSQIVNDFQKGDIAEGYSVSREKKESFPLTVTSAQKNPTAFYLCASSILTGGVTEQYFGPGTRLTVT.

The genes are TRBV7-9 and TRBJ2-3; 9 nucleotides align to TRBD1. This CDR3 region has 16 residues. Germline loops: CDR1 SEHNR, CDR2 FQNEAQ (reference sequence). V was pared by 5 bases and J by 2 bases, with 8 bases of the junction left unmatched. CDR3 nucleotides: TGTGCCAGCAGCGACAGGGGGAGGGCCCTCACAGATACGCAGTATTTT. This encodes CASSDRGRALTDTQYF.

This clone was picked up one time. V gene TRBV15 combines with J gene TRBJ2-7; 7 bases line up with TRBD2. The germline V gene has CDR1 LNHNV and CDR2 YYDKDF (reference sequence). The CDR3 totals 15 residues. The ends lost 0 bases at V and 6 bases at J; junction bases unmatched: 8. The chain's CDR3 is CATSRDRGRVIEQYF. In DNA, the CDR3 is TGTGCCACCAGCAGAGATCGGGGGAGGGTGATCGAGCAGTACTTC.